These 14 T cell receptor beta chains came from one sample sequenced in a study of tissue T cells after allogeneic stem cell transplantation (dated by TCRdb to 2022 to 2024). The time point label here, explained by the study, means: mouse harvest day 14 after allogeneic transplant. Mouse grafts combined 10^7 T-cell-depleted bone marrow cells with 10^6 splenic CD5+ T cells, given via tail vein injection. Preparation of the library involved the immunoSEQ multiplex PCR assay. The immuneACCESS repertoire file appears here via TCRdb, limited to in-frame rearrangements. These files lack a portion of the clones; in checked studies, under half of the deficit traces to unresolved V genes, and the cause of the others is not known. Present in this sample are over 7,000 clones, around a third of which were seen just once. The ten largest clonotypes hold over 2.5% of the sample. Source material: skin. All receptors derive from a female BALB/c mouse given C57BL/6 T cells with graft-versus-host disease after an allogeneic hematopoietic cell transplant.

This clone was counted between two and nine times. Mouse gene names and germline throughout. The read ends 1 residue early relative to the CDR3; the germline J gene fills the gap. The chain couples TRBV12-2 to TRBJ1-4; TRBD1 agrees at 8 bases. This CDR3 is 15 amino acids long. Germline V gives CDR1 SGHLS, CDR2 HYDKME. Trimming removed 0 bases from V and 6 bases from J; junction bases left unmatched: 5. This CDR3 reads CASSLADREDERLFF. Incomplete CDR3 DNA: TGTGCCAGCTCTCTCGCGGACAGGGAGGACGAAAGATTATTT.

Details on this clone: Mouse gene names apply. The sequence runs out 1 residue before the end of the CDR3; the remainder is reconstructed from the germline J gene. This chain links TRBV1 with TRBJ1-1, with 9 bases identical to TRBD1. The junction had 5 bases not matched to a gene; V was cut back by 3 bases and J by 3 bases. Germline V gene data show CDR1 as NSQYPW and CDR2 as LRSPGD (reference sequence). This CDR3 contains 15 residues. Partial CDR3 DNA: TGCACCTGCAGTGCGAGACAGGGGGGGGACACAGAAGTCTTC. This encodes CTCSARQGGDTEVF. The whole CDR3 protein reads CTCSARQGGDTEVFF. Based on the CDR3 plus reference TRBV1 and TRBJ1-1, the full variable domain is VTLLEQNPRWRLVPRGQAVNLRCILKNSQYPWMSWYQQDLQKQLQWLFTLRSPGDKEVKSLPGADYLATRVTDTELRLQVANMSQGRTLYCTCSARQGGDTEVFFGKGTRLTVV.

As for this clone: Gene names and germline refer to mouse. The read stops 1 residue short of the end of the CDR3; the missing end is completed from the germline J gene. The chain employs TRBV3 and TRBJ1-1; 8 bases line up with TRBD1. Unmatched junction bases numbered 2, after V lost 4 bases and J lost 1 base. The CDR3 is 14 residues long. Germline lookup yields CDR1 SNHLY and CDR2 FYNGKV (reference sequence). CDR3 region: CASSSQGGNTEVFF. The CDR3 DNA, read in part, is TGTGCCAGCAGCTCACAGGGGGGAAACACAGAAGTCTTC.

Comment on this clone: One junction end disagrees with the germline gene, perhaps due to a read error. Any gene name here is a mouse gene name. This chain's CDR3 is CASSLEGDSYEQYF. CDR3 DNA, as far as it was read: TGTGCAAGCAGCCTAGAGGGGGACTCCTATGAACAGTAC. The V gene is TRBV16, the J gene TRBJ2-7, with a possible D match to TRBD1 (6 bases). The sequence runs out 1 residue before the end of the CDR3; the remainder is reconstructed from the germline J gene. This CDR3 region has 14 residues. Germline CDR1 reads SGHSA; CDR2 reads FRNQAP.

This clone was counted a single time. Germline and genes: mouse. Read coverage stops 1 residue before the CDR3 terminus; the germline J gene supplies the remainder. This rearrangement joins TRBV15 to TRBJ2-1; no reliable D call. Per the germline V gene, CDR1 is SGHND and CDR2 is FRSKSL. The ends were cut back, 4 bases at V and 1 base at J, with 5 bases in the middle. The CDR3 has 13 residues. The sequenced CDR3 bases are TGTGCCAGCAGTTCACAGAACTATGCTGAGCAGTTC. Protein product: CASSSQNYAEQF. The full CDR3 protein reads CASSSQNYAEQFF.

This clone was seen a handful of times. Each gene name is a mouse one. The observed sequence ends 1 residue before the CDR3 terminus, with the missing tail filled in from the germline J gene. The gene calls are TRBV4 and TRBJ2-4, with TRBD2 identical over 11 bases. The CDR3 is 14 amino acids. The V gene's germline CDR1 is LGHDT and CDR2 YNNKQL (reference sequence). J was trimmed by 5 bases and V by 4 bases; bases with no gene match: 2. CDR3 bases read: TGTGCCAGCAGCTGGACTGGGGGGAGAAACACCTTGTAC. The encoded protein is CASSWTGGRNTLY. The whole CDR3 reads CASSWTGGRNTLYF.

Details on this clone: Germline and genes here are mouse. The read ends 1 residue shy of where the CDR3 ends; the end is completed using the germline J gene. V gene TRBV2 combines with J gene TRBJ2-1; TRBD1 matches at 10 bases. CDR1 and CDR2 from the germline V gene are LGHNA and YSYQKL. The CDR3 spans 14 residues. Unmatched junction bases numbered 2, after V lost 2 bases and J lost 7 bases. The CDR3 protein is CASSQRDRGAEQFF. Partial CDR3 DNA: TGTGCCAGCAGCCAAAGGGACAGGGGAGCTGAGCAGTTC.

Worth noting for this clone: The listed genes are named as in mouse. The CDR3 goes on 1 residue after the read ends, and that part is filled in from the germline J gene. Other DNA sequences of this sample code for an identical CDR3. J is TRBJ1-3 and V is TRBV26; D unresolved. Deletions cut 0 bases from V and 0 bases from J, with 3 bases between. Germline V gene data show CDR1 as KGHPV and CDR2 as FQNQEV (reference sequence). This CDR3 is built from 14 residues. Incomplete CDR3 DNA: TGTGCCAGCAGTCTGTCAGATTCTGGAAATACGCTCTAT. This translates into CASSLSDSGNTLY. The full CDR3 protein reads CASSLSDSGNTLYF.

On this clone: The gene names given are mouse names. The sequence runs out 1 residue before the end of the CDR3; the remainder is reconstructed from the germline J gene. The genes are TRBV31 and TRBJ1-2; D is possibly TRBD1 (6 bases). This CDR3 is built from 14 residues. The V end was cut by 3 bases, the J end by 2 bases, with 13 bases between. Per the germline V gene, CDR1 is GKSSPN and CDR2 is SITVG. CDR3 protein: CAWRPGGANSDYTF. Incomplete CDR3 DNA: TGTGCCTGGAGGCCCGGGGGGGCGAACTCCGACTACACC.

For this clone: Germline and genes here are mouse. The read falls 1 residue short of the CDR3 end, and the missing part is taken from the germline J gene. The V gene is TRBV3, the J gene TRBJ2-7, with 11 nucleotides matching TRBD2. The CDR3 totals 15 residues. The germline CDR1 and CDR2 sequences are SNHLY and FYNGKV (reference sequence). Trimming removed 6 bases from V and 0 bases from J; junction bases left unmatched: 4. The part of the CDR3 DNA that was read is TGTGCCAGCAGTCAAGACTGGGGGGGCTCCTATGAACAGTAC. Translated: CASSQDWGGSYEQY. The entire CDR3 reads CASSQDWGGSYEQYF.

About this clone: Gene names follow the mouse nomenclature. The CDR3 is cut off 1 residue early in the read; its end comes from the germline J gene. The chain has TRBV26 and TRBJ2-3, with D uncertain. Germline V CDR1 and CDR2: KGHPV, FQNQEV (reference sequence). The CDR3 has 14 residues. With 4 bases removed from V and 0 bases from J, the gap between germline ends came to 8 bases. The CDR3 sequence: CASSPTYSAETLYF. CDR3 DNA (partial): TGTGCCAGCAGTCCGACATATAGTGCAGAAACGCTGTAT.

In regard to this clone: The germline and genes are mouse ones. Coverage ceases 1 residue before the CDR3 finishes, and the germline J gene fills in the end. V gene TRBV26 combines with J gene TRBJ1-3; unclear D gene. This CDR3 region has 15 residues. V lost 3 bases to trimming and J lost 0 bases, with 9 bases between them. The V gene's germline CDR1 is KGHPV and CDR2 FQNQEV (reference sequence). The sequenced CDR3 bases are TGTGCCAGCAGTCTCGAGCGGGTTTCTGGAAATACGCTCTAT. Residues: CASSLERVSGNTLY. The whole CDR3 sequence reads CASSLERVSGNTLYF.

With respect to this clone: Any gene name here is a mouse gene name. The covered CDR3 bases are TGTGCCAGCAGTTCCTCCGGGACAGACAACCAGGCTCCGCTT. It encodes CASSSSGTDNQAPL. The whole CDR3 region reads CASSSSGTDNQAPLF. This sequence joins TRBV19 and TRBJ1-5; TRBD1 matches 7 bases. Read data end 1 residue before the CDR3 end; the end is taken from the germline J gene. With 4 bases clipped from V and 2 bases from J, the junction kept 6 bases outside the gene matches. The CDR3 loop spans 15 amino acids. Germline CDR1 reads FNHDT; CDR2 reads SITEND (reference sequence). The full variable domain, rest sourced from reference TRBV19 and TRBJ1-5, is GGIITQTPKFLIGQEGQKLTLKCQQNFNHDTMYWYRQDSGKGLRLIYYSITENDLQKGDLSEGYDASREKKSSFSLTVTSAQKNEMAVFLCASSSSGTDNQAPLFGEGTRLSVL.

This clone counts as medium-sized. Any gene name here is a mouse gene name. The CDR3 end is not reached by the read, which stops 1 residue before it; the germline J gene fills it in. The rearrangement uses TRBV26 and TRBJ2-4; 7 bases line up with TRBD2. Trimming cost V 2 bases and J 3 bases; bases outside gene matches: 2. CDR3 length equals 14 residues. Germline V gives CDR1 KGHPV, CDR2 FQNQEV (reference sequence). The sequenced CDR3 bases are TGTGCCAGCAGTCTGGACTGGGACCAAAACACCTTGTAC. Its translation: CASSLDWDQNTLY. The CDR3 in full is CASSLDWDQNTLYF.